This T cell receptor (beta chain) was found in a study of T-cell memory formation after mild COVID-19. The CDR3 is 15 residues long. The J segment lost 0 bases and the V segment lost 8 bases, leaving 10 bases of the junction unmatched. This clonotype came up once. TCRdb analysed the 5' RACE reads with MiXCR anew, one entry per CDR3 protein. Among about 180,000 distinct CDR3 sequences listed, approximately 16% were seen once. The sample consisted of PBMCs or a T cell subset sorted from them (not recorded which). The sequence came from an adult woman who had mild COVID-19 (a few samples of this study predate the infection). Cell type and time point are not known. This chain joins TRBV12-3 or TRBV12-4 and TRBJ2-7; 7 bases are shared with TRBD2. In nucleotides, the CDR3 is TGTGCCAGCTCATATTGGCGGGGGAGCTCCTACGAGCAGTACTTC. Protein sequence: CASSYWRGSSYEQYF.